This T cell receptor beta chain emerged from a study of PD-1 blockade in classical Hodgkin lymphoma. Whole-study context: Each patient was given nivolumab 3 mg/kg through a vein every 2 weeks.

This table comes from immunoSEQ multiplex PCR, and its TCRdb copy is limited to in-frame clones, with some not included. This table holds about 40,000 clones, around nine tenths found once. The ends were cut back, 0 bases at V and 5 bases at J, with 7 bases in the middle. This CDR3 comprises 13 residues. Germline V gene sequence: CDR1 MNHEY, CDR2 SVGAGI. This clone has only one observation. After autologous stem cell transplantation all patients relapsed, and prior brentuximab vedotin exposure differed between cohorts. V is TRBV6-5 and J is TRBJ1-1; D uncertain. Sequenced here: peripheral blood mononuclear cells (PBMCs), sampled before the second cycle of nivolumab. This receptor was taken from a human donor with classical Hodgkin lymphoma. CDR3 sequence: CASSYSENTEAFF. CDR3 in DNA: TGTGCCAGCAGTTACTCGGAAAATACTGAAGCTTTCTTT.